This T cell receptor beta chain emerged from a study of T cells after yellow fever vaccination. Study outcomes and limitations: Reappearance after the booster was observed for most primary-vaccination clones (about 96% CD4, about 85% CD8). Abundant contaminating clonotypes from the bulk population could appear in FACS-sorted repertoires.

In regard to this clonotype: Its antigen is still unknown.

Per the germline V gene, CDR1 is LNHNV and CDR2 is YYDKDF (reference sequence). V lost 1 base and J lost 1, with 11 bases in between. The CDR3 is made up of 17 amino acids. As TCR cDNA was made by 5'RACE template switching, a universal primer site and UMIs were added. TCRdb analysed the 5' RACE reads with MiXCR anew, one entry per CDR3 protein. This sample has under 700,000 distinct CDR3 sequences, with less than 20% found just once. The chain links TRBV15 to TRBJ2-6, with D unresolved. The receptor's source is a man aged 18 to 35 who received the YFV17D yellow fever vaccine. Sequenced here: PBMCs, sampled 5 days after the first yellow fever vaccination. The CDR3 DNA sequence: TGTGCCACCAGCAGAGTGGTAAGGGCTTCTGGGGCCAACGTCCTGACTTTC. Residues: CATSRVVRASGANVLTF.